Shown below are 6 T cell receptor beta chains from a single sample sequenced in a study of tumour-infiltrating T cells in Burkitt lymphoma. Sequencing was performed with immunoSEQ multiplex PCR; in TCRdb, only in-frame clones are kept and a portion is missing. The sample shows about 14,000 clones, around 30% of them seen only once. Sequenced material: tumor tissue. These receptors were collected from a human donor with diffuse large B-cell lymphoma.

A few counts support this clone. The chain recombines TRBV9 with TRBJ1-4; possibly TRBD1 for D (6 bases). From germline, CDR1 is SGDLS and CDR2 YYNGEE. The V end lost 6 bases, the J end lost 7 bases, and 16 bases lay between the germline ends. This CDR3 region has 14 residues. CDR3 in DNA: TGTGCCAGCACTGGGACACCCTCGGGTGAAAAACTGTTTTTT. Translation: CASTGTPSGEKLFF.

The CDR3: CASSPWTAGNTDTQYF. The CDR3 region has the DNA TGTGCCAGCAGCCCTTGGACCGCGGGAAACACAGATACGCAGTATTTT. This chain joins TRBV11-1 and TRBJ2-3, with D perhaps TRBD2 (6 bases). Germline CDR1 and CDR2: SGHAT and FQDESV (reference sequence). Trimming removed 5 bases from V and 2 bases from J, with 17 bases in between. CDR3 length: 16 amino acids.

For this clone: At one of its ends the junction is not consistent with the germline gene, which may arise from a read error. Distinct nucleotide sequences in the sample also encode this CDR3. The chain couples TRBV4-1 to TRBJ2-1; D is uncertain. Germline loops: CDR1 MGHRA, CDR2 YSYEKL. This CDR3 spans 13 amino acids. CDR3 bases: TGTGCCAGCAGCCAACTCGAGTACAATGAGCAGTTCTTC. Translated: CASSQLEYNEQFF.

The chain employs TRBV20-1 and TRBJ1-2; tentative D call: TRBD1 (5 bases). Trimming shortened V by 5 bases and J by 6 bases, and 7 bases separated the two germline ends. CDR3 length: 10 residues. Germline loops: CDR1 DFQATT, CDR2 SNEGSKA (reference sequence). The CDR3 nucleotides read TGCAGTGCTTGGGGCAATGGCTACACCTTC. It encodes CSAWGNGYTF.

V gene TRBV2 combines with J gene TRBJ2-2; D not resolved. Trimming removed 2 bases at V and 1 base at J, with 5 bases between. CDR1 SNHLY and CDR2 FYNNEI come from the germline V gene. The CDR3 has 14 amino acids. In nucleotides, the CDR3 is TGTGCCAGCAGTGAATACAGGAACACCGGGGAGCTGTTTTTT. This gives the protein CASSEYRNTGELFF.

This clone was counted only a few times. The chain combines TRBV29-1 with TRBJ1-1; weak D call: TRBD1 (5 bases). The CDR3 consists of 15 residues. Trimming pared 1 base from V and 1 base from J, leaving 13 bases between. The germline V gene has CDR1 SQVTM and CDR2 ANQGSEA. The CDR3 loop reads CSVEGARGENTEAFF. In DNA, the CDR3 is TGCAGCGTTGAAGGGGCGCGGGGCGAGAACACTGAAGCTTTCTTT.